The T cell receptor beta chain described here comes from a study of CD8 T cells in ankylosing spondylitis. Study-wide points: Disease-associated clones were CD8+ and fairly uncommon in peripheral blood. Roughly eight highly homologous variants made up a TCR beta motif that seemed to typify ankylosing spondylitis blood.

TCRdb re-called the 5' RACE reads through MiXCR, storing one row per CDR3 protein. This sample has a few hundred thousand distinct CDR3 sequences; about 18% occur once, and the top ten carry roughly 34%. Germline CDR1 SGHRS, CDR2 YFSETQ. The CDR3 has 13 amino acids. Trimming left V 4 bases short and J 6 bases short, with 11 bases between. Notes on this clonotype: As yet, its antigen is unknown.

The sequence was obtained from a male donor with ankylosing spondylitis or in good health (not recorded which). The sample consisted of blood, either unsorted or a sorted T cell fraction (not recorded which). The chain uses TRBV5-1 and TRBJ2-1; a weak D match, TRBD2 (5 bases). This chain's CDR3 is CASSPLEGNEQFF. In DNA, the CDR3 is TGCGCCAGCAGCCCACTAGAGGGCAATGAGCAGTTCTTC. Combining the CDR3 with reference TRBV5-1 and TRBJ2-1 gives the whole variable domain KAGVTQTPRYLIKTRGQQVTLSCSPISGHRSVSWYQQTPGQGLQFLFEYFSETQRNKGNFPGRFSGRQFSNSRSEMNVSTLELGDSALYLCASSPLEGNEQFFGPGTRLTVL.